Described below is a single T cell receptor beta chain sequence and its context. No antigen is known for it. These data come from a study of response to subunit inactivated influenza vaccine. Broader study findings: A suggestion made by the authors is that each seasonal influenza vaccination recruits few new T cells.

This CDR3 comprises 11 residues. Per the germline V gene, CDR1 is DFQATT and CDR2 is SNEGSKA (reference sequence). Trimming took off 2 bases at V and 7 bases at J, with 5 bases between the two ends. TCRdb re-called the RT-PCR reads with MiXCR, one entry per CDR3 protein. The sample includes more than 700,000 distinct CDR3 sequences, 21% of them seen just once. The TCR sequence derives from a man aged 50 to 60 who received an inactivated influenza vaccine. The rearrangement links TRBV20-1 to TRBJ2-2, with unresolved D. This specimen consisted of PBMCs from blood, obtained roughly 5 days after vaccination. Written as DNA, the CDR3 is TGCAGTGCTAGACTGAACGGGGAGCTGTTTTTT. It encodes CSARLNGELFF.